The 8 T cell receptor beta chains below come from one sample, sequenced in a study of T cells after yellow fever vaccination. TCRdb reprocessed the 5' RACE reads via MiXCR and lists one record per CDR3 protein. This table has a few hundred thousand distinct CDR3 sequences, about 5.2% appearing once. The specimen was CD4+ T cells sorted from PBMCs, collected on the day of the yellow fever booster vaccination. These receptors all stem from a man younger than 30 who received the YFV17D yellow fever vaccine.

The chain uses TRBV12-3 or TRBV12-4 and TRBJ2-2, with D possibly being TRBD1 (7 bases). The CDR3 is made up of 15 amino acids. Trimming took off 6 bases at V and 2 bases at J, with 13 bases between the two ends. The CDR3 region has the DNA TGTGCCAGCAGGCGGGACAGAAAAAACACCGGGGAGCTGTTTTTT. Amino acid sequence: CASRRDRKNTGELFF.

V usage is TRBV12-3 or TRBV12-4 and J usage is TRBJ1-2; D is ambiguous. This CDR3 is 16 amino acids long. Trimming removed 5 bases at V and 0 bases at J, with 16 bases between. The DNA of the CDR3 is TGTGCCAGCAGTCTCTCCCCCCTGGGTTCTAACTATGGCTACACCTTC. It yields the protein CASSLSPLGSNYGYTF.

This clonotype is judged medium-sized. CDR3 residues: CASSPGGPLETQYF. The CDR3 nucleotides read TGTGCCAGCAGCCCGGGGGGGCCCTTGGAGACCCAGTACTTC. The V call is TRBV7-3, the J call TRBJ2-5; 8 positions agree with TRBD2. The V and J ends lost 5 bases and 5 bases, in that order; junction bases with no gene match: 7. This CDR3 is built from 14 residues. CDR1 is SGHTA, CDR2 FQGTGA, per germline.

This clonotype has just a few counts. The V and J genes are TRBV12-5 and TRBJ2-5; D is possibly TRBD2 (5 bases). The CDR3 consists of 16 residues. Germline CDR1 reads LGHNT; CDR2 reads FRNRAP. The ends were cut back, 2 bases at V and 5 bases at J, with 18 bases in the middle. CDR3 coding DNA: TGTGCTAGTGGTTTGACTAGGGCCCCGGTATTCGAGACCCAGTACTTC. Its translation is CASGLTRAPVFETQYF.

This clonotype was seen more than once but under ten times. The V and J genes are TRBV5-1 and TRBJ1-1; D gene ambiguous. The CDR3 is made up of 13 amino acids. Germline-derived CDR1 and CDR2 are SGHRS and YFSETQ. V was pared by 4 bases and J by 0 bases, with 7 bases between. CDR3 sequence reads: CASSTEMNTEAFF. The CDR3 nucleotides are TGCGCCAGCAGCACGGAGATGAACACTGAAGCTTTCTTT.

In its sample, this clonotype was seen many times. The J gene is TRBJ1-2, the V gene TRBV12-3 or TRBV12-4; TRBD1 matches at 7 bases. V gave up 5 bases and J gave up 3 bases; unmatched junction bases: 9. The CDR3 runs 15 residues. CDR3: CASSPPGQAYYGYTF. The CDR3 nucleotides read TGTGCCAGCAGTCCCCCCGGACAGGCTTACTATGGCTACACCTTC.

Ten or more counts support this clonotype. The CDR3 nucleotides are TGTGCCAGCAGCTTGACTTATTCAGATACGCAGTATTTT. This translates into CASSLTYSDTQYF. This rearrangement joins TRBV7-2 to TRBJ2-3; D gene unclear. This CDR3 is 13 amino acids long. Trimming removed 3 bases from V and 4 bases from J, with 8 bases in between. Germline CDR1 SGHTA, CDR2 FQGNSA.

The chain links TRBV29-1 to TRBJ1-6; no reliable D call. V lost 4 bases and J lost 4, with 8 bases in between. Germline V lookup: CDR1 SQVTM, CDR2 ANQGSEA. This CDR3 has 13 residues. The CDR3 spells CSVGERYNSPLHF. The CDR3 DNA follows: TGCAGCGTTGGGGAGAGGTATAATTCACCCCTCCACTTT. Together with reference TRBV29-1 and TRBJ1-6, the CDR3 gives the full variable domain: SAVISQKPSRDICQRGTSLTIQCQVDSQVTMMFWYRQQPGQSLTLIATANQGSEATYESGFVIDKFPISRPNLTFSTLTVSNMSPEDSSIYLCSVGERYNSPLHFGNGTRLTVT.